Each of the 4 T cell receptor beta chains below was sequenced from the same sample in a study of cytomegalovirus exposure and HLA in healthy donors. 13 Jbeta primers and 60 Vbeta primers were used for the PCR. The table came from immunoSEQ multiplex PCR; TCRdb's copy has only in-frame clones and leaves some out. In the table there are around 75,000 clones, approximately 78% of which are singletons. Sequencing was performed on PBMCs. These TCRs come from a man aged 35 to 55 in good health and CMV-seronegative.

The rearrangement uses TRBV6-5 and TRBJ1-5; the D gene is possibly TRBD1 (5 bases). The CDR3 loop spans 15 amino acids. Deletions cut 5 bases from V and 6 bases from J, with 17 bases between. Germline values: CDR1 MNHEY, CDR2 SVGAGI. The CDR3 DNA reads as TGTGCCAGCAGTCTACGGGGGGGACTGTCTCAGCCCCAGCATTTT. Translating gives CASSLRGGLSQPQHF.

The chain uses TRBV6-6 and TRBJ2-1; 9 bases map to TRBD1. The CDR3 is 14 residues long. V was clipped by 3 bases and J by 10 bases; unmatched bases: 7. CDR1 is MNHNY, CDR2 SVGAGI, per germline (reference sequence). DNA for the CDR3: TGTGCCAGCAGTTATCGGGACAGGGTTCAAGAGCAGTTCTTC. This translates into CASSYRDRVQEQFF.

This chain joins TRBV7-3 and TRBJ2-7; D perhaps matches TRBD2 (7 bases). CDR1 and CDR2 from the germline V gene are SGHTA and FQGTGA. V was cut by 5 bases and J by 3 bases, with 17 bases left in between. The CDR3 sequence is 15 residues long. CDR3 sequence: CASSPGGAQSYEQYF. CDR3 sequence (DNA): TGTGCCAGCAGCCCTGGGGGGGCGCAGAGCTACGAGCAGTACTTC. The whole variable domain, filled in from reference TRBV7-3 and TRBJ2-7, reads GAGVSQTPSNKVTEKGKYVELRCDPISGHTALYWYRQSLGQGPEFLIYFQGTGAADDSGLPNDRFFAVRPEGSVSTLKIQRTERGDSAVYLCASSPGGAQSYEQYFGPGTRLTVT.

At least ten counts were recorded for this clone. This chain connects TRBV18 to TRBJ1-3; D gene unclear. The CDR3 has 14 amino acids. CDR1 is KGHSH, CDR2 LQKENI, per germline. V gave up 6 bases and J gave up 0 bases, with 9 bases separating them. The CDR3, as DNA: TGTGCCAGCTCCTATTCGAGCTCTGGAAACACCATATATTTT. Encoded protein: CASSYSSSGNTIYF. Complete variable domain (other parts from reference TRBV18 and TRBJ1-3): NAGVMQNPRHLVRRRGQEARLRCSPMKGHSHVYWYRQLPEEGLKFMVYLQKENIIDESGMPKERFSAEFPKEGPSILRIQQVVRGDSAAYFCASSYSSSGNTIYFGEGSWLTVV.